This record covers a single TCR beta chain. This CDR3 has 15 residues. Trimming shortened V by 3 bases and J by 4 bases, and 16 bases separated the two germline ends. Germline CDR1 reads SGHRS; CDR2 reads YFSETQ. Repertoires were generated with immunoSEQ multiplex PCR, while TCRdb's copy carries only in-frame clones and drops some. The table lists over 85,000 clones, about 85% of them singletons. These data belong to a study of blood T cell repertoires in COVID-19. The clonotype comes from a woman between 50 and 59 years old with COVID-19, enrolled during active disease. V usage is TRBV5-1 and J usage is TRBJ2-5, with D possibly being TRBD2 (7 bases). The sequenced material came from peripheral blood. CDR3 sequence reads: CASSWGGRLAETQYF. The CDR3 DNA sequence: TGCGCCAGCAGCTGGGGGGGCAGACTAGCAGAGACCCAGTACTTC.